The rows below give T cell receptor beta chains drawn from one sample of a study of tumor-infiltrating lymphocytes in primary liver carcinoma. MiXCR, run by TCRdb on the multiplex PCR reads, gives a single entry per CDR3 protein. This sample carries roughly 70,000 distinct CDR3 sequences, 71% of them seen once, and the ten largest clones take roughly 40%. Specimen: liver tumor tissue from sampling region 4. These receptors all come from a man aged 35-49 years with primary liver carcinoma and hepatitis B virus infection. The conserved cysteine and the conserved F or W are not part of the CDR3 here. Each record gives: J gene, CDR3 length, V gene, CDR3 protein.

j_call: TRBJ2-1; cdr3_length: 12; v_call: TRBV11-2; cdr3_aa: ASSLSGSSNEQF
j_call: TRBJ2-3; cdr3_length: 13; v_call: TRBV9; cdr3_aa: ASSVEAGVADTQY
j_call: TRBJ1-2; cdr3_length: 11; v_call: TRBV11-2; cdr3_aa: ASSQRGVRGYT
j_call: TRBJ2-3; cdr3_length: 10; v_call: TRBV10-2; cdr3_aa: ASGHTSRRTY
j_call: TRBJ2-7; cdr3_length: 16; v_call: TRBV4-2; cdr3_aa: ASSGKPGLERGPHEQY
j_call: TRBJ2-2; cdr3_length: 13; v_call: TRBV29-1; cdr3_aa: GVEAVGGTTGELF
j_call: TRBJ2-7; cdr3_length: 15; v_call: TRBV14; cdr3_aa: ASSQDQDSGESREQY
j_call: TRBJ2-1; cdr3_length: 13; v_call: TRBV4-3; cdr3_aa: ASSHLGLAVDDQF
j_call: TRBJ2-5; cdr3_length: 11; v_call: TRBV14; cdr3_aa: SSSRTGASVPY
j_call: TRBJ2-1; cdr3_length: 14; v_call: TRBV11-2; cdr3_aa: ASNLGIGRVVNEQF
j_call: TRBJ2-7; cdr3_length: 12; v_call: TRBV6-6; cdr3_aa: ASSYSGRFGEQY
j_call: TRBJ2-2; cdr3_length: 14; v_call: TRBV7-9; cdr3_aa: ANSLVLQCWTGELF
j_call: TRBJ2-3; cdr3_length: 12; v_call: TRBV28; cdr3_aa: ARRDTTSTDMQY
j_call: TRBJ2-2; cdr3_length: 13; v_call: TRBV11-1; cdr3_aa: AGSLSGSGTGELF
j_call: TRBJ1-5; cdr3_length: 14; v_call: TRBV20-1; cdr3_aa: SARSSGQGAGQSQH
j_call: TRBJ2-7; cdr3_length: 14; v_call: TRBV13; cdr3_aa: AGSPQRPEGTYEQY
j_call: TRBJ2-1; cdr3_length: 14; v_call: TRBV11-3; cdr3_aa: ASSLISGRPYDEQF
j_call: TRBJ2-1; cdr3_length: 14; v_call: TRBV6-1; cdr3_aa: ASTVPLGGNNNEQF
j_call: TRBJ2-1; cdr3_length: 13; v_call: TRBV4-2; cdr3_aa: ASSRDWITGGEQF
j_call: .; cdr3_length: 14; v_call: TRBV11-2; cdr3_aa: ANSLELQAGMNGQY
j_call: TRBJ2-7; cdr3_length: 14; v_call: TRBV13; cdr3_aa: ASSSQRPKGTYEQY
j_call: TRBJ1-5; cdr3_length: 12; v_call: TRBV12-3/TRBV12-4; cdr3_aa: ASSRTGSNQPQH
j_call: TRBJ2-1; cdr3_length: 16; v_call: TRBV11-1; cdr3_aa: ASSLRIAGEVEGNEQF
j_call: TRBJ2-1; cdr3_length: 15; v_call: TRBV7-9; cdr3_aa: ASNLPYQGAKTNEQF
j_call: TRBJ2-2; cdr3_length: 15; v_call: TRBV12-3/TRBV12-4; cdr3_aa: ASSFFAWGFNIGELF
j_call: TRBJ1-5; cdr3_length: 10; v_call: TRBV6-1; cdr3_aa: ASGRGTGPQH
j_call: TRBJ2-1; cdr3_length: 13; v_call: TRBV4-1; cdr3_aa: TSSQCSGWNNKQF